This T cell receptor beta chain was recorded in a study of T cell repertoires and HLA-DP antigens. Primers targeted 54 TRBV and 13 TRBJ segments. TCRdb's table, derived via immunoSEQ multiplex PCR, lists solely in-frame clones and lacks some. The repertoire holds around 100,000 clones, with 80% to 95% as singletons. Notes on this clone: The antigen remains undetermined.

The sequenced sample consisted of CD4+ T cells from PBMCs. The source of this sequence is a woman younger than 30 in good health and CMV-seronegative.

CDR3 in amino acids: CASSQEYGGGTLYGGELFF. The DNA for the CDR3 is TGTGCCAGCAGCCAAGAATATGGAGGGGGCACCCTTTATGGCGGGGAGCTGTTTTTT. The chain recombines TRBV4-2 with TRBJ2-2, with D perhaps TRBD1 (7 bases). The germline V gene has CDR1 LGHNA and CDR2 YNFKEQ. Trimming cost V 0 bases and J 7 bases, with 24 bases left between them. The length of the CDR3 is 19 residues.